This is a list of T cell receptor beta chains from one sample in a study of technical replicates of blood from a handful of donors. Data came from immunoSEQ multiplex PCR; TCRdb stores just in-frame clones and leaves some out. The sample lists tens of thousands of clones, 85% to 95% occurring once. Source material: T cells isolated from PBMCs. These receptors originate from a human donor in good health. CDR3s include the opening cysteine and the closing phenylalanine or tryptophan. The order of the fields is V gene, clone size, J gene, D gene, CDR3 DNA, CDR3 protein. The D gene is left open where the match is weak. Expanded clones get a size class; other rows say once, few or many, or leave the size out.

>TRBV29-1|NA|TRBJ1-1|NA
TGCAGCGTTGTATGGCAGGGGAACACTGAAGCTTTCTTT
CSVVWQGNTEAFF
>TRBV5-4|NA|TRBJ2-7|TRBD2
TGTGCCAGCAGCTTGGCGAGCGGGAGGGACTACGAGCAGTACTTC
CASSLASGRDYEQYF
>TRBV4-2|NA|TRBJ1-3|NA
TGTGCCAGCAGCCAAGACCCCGGGTCCGGAGGAAACACCATATATTTT
CASSQDPGSGGNTIYF
>TRBV6-5|NA|TRBJ2-1|NA
TGTGCCAGCAGGCCAGCGTCCTACAATGAGCAGTTCTTC
CASRPASYNEQFF
>TRBV6-5|NA|TRBJ2-2|TRBD2
TGTGCCAGCAGTTACAGCAGCGGGAGGTCCGGGGAGCTGTTTTTT
CASSYSSGRSGELFF
>TRBV19|NA|TRBJ2-5|TRBD2
TGTGCCAGTAGTACAGCGGGGGGGCGAGAGACCCAGTACTTC
CASSTAGGRETQYF
>TRBV5-4|NA|TRBJ1-2|NA
TGTGCCAGCAGCTTGGCCCTACCTGGGGTGGGGGCGACTGCCTATGGCTACACCTTC
CASSLALPGVGATAYGYTF
>TRBV6-5|NA|TRBJ2-1|TRBD1
TGTGCCAGCAGTTCCCCGGGACAGGGGGCGAGCGATGAGCAGTTCTTC
CASSSPGQGASDEQFF
>TRBV7-2|NA|TRBJ1-1|NA
TGTGCCAACGGGGTAAGTCGTCACACTGAAGCTTTCTTT
CANGVSRHTEAFF
>TRBV4-1|NA|TRBJ2-7|TRBD1
TGCGCCAGCAGCCAGCTCGACAGGGAAAGGGAGCAGTACTTC
CASSQLDREREQYF
>TRBV5-1|NA|TRBJ2-6|NA
TGCGCCAGCAGCTTGGGACAGTTGACCGGGGCCAACGTCCTGACTTTC
CASSLGQLTGANVLTF
>TRBV27|NA|TRBJ2-7|TRBD1
TGTGCCAGCAGAAACAGGGGGACGACCTACGAGCAGTACTTC
CASRNRGTTYEQYF
>TRBV28|few|TRBJ1-1|NA
TGTGCCAGCAGTTGGACTTCGAACACTGAAGCTTTCTTT
CASSWTSNTEAFF
>TRBV6-6|NA|TRBJ2-1|NA
TGTGCCAGCGGTCAGGATAATAATGAGCAGTTCTTC
CASGQDNNEQFF
>TRBV29-1|NA|TRBJ2-2|NA
TGCAGCGTTAAGTCATGGTGGGGGGTCGACACCGGGGAGCTGTTTTTT
CSVKSWWGVDTGELFF
>TRBV5-1|NA|TRBJ2-7|NA
TGCGCCAGCAGCCCGGGAGTGATAACCTACGAGCAGTACTTC
CASSPGVITYEQYF
>TRBV7-8|NA|TRBJ1-5|NA
TGTGCCAGCGTAATGGGGGGGGAAGGACAGCCCCAGCATTTT
CASVMGGEGQPQHF
>TRBV5-1|NA|TRBJ2-7|TRBD2
TGCGCCAGCAGAGGGGAGGGCGAGCAGTACTTC
CASRGEGEQYF
>TRBV25-1|NA|TRBJ2-3|TRBD2
TGTGCCAGCAGTGAAACTAGCGGGACAGATACGCAGTATTTT
CASSETSGTDTQYF
>TRBV5-4|NA|TRBJ2-3|TRBD2
TGTGCCAGCAGCCTAAGGAGTAGCGGGGGGGCCAGAGATACGCAGTATTTT
CASSLRSSGGARDTQYF
>TRBV16|NA|TRBJ2-7|TRBD2
TGTGCCAGCAGCGTTCGGGAGGGGTCCGAGCAGTACTTC
CASSVREGSEQYF
>TRBV4-1|NA|TRBJ2-4|TRBD2
TGCGCCAGCAGCCAACGGGAGGCAAACATTCAGTACTTC
CASSQREANIQYF
>TRBV11-2|once|TRBJ2-5|TRBD1
TGTGCCAGCAGGCCCCGGGACAGTCGGGGAGAGACCCAGTACTTC
CASRPRDSRGETQYF
>TRBV10-3|NA|TRBJ2-7|NA
TGTGCCATCAGTGTGGGGAGCTCCTACGAGCAGTACTTC
CAISVGSSYEQYF
>TRBV7-6|NA|TRBJ2-3|NA
TGTGCCAGCAGCTTACTCGGGGGAAGCTTCACAGATACGCAGTATTTT
CASSLLGGSFTDTQYF
>TRBV15|NA|TRBJ2-7|TRBD1
TGTGCCACCAGCAGAGATCACAGGGGCTCCTACGAGCAGTACTTC
CATSRDHRGSYEQYF
>TRBV28|NA|TRBJ1-2|NA
TGTGCCAGCACCGTCAACGGAGACTATGGCTACACCTTC
CASTVNGDYGYTF
>TRBV28|NA|TRBJ1-4|TRBD1
TGTGCCAGCAGACAGGACAGGGGGACAACTAATGAAAAACTGTTTTTT
CASRQDRGTTNEKLFF
>TRBV5-6|once|TRBJ2-7|NA
TGTGCCAGCAGCTTGTTCAGGGTGACGTACTTC
CASSLFRVTYF
>TRBV5-1|NA|TRBJ1-1|NA
TGCGCCAGCAGCTTGAAACAGGGGAACACTGAAGCTTTCTTT
CASSLKQGNTEAFF